This T cell receptor beta chain was sequenced in a study of shared T cell receptors in the human thymus. Trimming took off 4 bases at V and 7 bases at J, with 21 bases between the two ends. The CDR3 is made up of 15 amino acids. CDR1 SGHTS and CDR2 YDEGEE come from the germline V gene. Profiling relied on immunoSEQ multiplex PCR, and the TCRdb table lists in-frame clones only, not all of them. The sample contains hundreds of thousands of clones, approximately 87% of which appear only once. The sample was also reused in another study, on human thymus T cells. In that study: Healthy Finnish infants having corrective surgery for congenital heart defects served as donors. Resected material from corrective heart surgery provided the thymus tissue analysed. Repertoires sampled from thymus and blood appeared biased in V and J gene usage. Related research has reported that thymic repertoires overlap highly among unrelated individuals.

The V gene is TRBV5-8, the J gene TRBJ2-7; possibly TRBD1 for D (5 bases). The sample taken for sequencing was thymocytes. This receptor was taken from a boy less than two years old with a congenital heart defect. The CDR3 DNA reads as TGTGCCAGCAGCCTTTACCTAAGGGGTAACGGGGAGCAGTACTTC. This encodes CASSLYLRGNGEQYF.